This T cell receptor (beta chain) was observed in a study of graft-versus-host responses after intestinal transplantation. Study-level background: Anti-thymocyte globulin was used for induction in all recipients, who then took tacrolimus and steroids for approximately 3 years.

Libraries were prepared by immunoSEQ multiplex PCR; TCRdb keeps only in-frame clonotypes and omits some of them. Counted here are approximately 5,000 clones, roughly 71% occurring once; the ten biggest clones make up approximately 32%. For this clone: Its antigen is undetermined.

Intraepithelial lymphocytes and lamina propria lymphocytes were released through processing of graft tissue. The germline V and J ends were trimmed by 2 bases and 0 bases, with 11 bases remaining between them. The germline V gene has CDR1 ENHRY and CDR2 SYGVKD. CDR3 length equals 17 residues. Study-level points and caveats: HvG clone declines early post-transplant were associated with peak circulating GvH levels. Some GvH clones were seen earlier in gut or blood, suggesting intestinal origin.

This chain uses TRBV10-3 with TRBJ1-6; no definite D call. The receptor was isolated from a human patient who received an intestinal transplant, so some T cells may come from the graft donor. Specimen: ileum tissue, collected approximately 320 days after intestinal transplant. CDR3 in DNA: TGTGCCATCAGTGAGGGGCTACTTAGCTCCTATAATTCACCCCTCCACTTT. Translation gives CAISEGLLSSYNSPLHF.